This T cell receptor beta chain was sequenced during a study of cytomegalovirus exposure and HLA in healthy donors. The CDR3 is 16 amino acids. Trimming removed 2 bases from V and 0 bases from J; junction bases left unmatched: 6. Germline CDR1 reads SGHVS; CDR2 reads FQNEAQ. The primer mix had 60 Vbeta and 13 Jbeta primers. Measured with immunoSEQ multiplex PCR; TCRdb has only the in-frame clones, and not every one. The table shows approximately 170,000 clones, with approximately 70% occurring only once. V usage is TRBV7-8 and J usage is TRBJ1-1; 7 bases line up with TRBD1. This TCR was sampled from a man aged 18-30 years in good health and CMV-seropositive. The sample comprised PBMCs. The CDR3 reads CASSLLDREMNTEAFF. The CDR3 DNA is TGTGCCAGCAGCTTACTCGACAGGGAGATGAACACTGAAGCTTTCTTT.